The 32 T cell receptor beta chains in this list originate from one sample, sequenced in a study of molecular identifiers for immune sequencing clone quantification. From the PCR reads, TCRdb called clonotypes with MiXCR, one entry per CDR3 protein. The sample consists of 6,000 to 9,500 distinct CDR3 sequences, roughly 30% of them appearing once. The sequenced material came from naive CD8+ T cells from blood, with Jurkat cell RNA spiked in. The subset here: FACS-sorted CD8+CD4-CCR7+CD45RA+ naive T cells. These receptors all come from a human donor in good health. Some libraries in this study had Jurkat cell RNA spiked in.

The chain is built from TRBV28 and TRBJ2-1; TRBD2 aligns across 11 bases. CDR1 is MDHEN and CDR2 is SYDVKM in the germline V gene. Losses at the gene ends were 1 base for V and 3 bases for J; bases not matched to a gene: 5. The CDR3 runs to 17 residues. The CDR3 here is CASSLYRLAGIYNEQFF. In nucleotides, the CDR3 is TGTGCCAGCAGTTTATATAGACTAGCGGGAATCTACAATGAGCAGTTCTTC.

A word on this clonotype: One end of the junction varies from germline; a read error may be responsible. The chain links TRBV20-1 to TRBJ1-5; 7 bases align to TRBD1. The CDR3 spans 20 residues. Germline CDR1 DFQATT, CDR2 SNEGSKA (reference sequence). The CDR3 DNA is TGCAGTGCCTTCAGGCCTATTTCGAGTTTGCGGGACAGTGGGCATCAGTCCCAGCATTTT. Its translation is CSAFRPISSLRDSGHQSQHF.

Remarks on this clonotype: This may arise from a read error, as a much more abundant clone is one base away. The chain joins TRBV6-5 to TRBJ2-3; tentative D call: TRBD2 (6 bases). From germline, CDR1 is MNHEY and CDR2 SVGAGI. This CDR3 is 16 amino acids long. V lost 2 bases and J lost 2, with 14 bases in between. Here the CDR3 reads CASSYGGGVYTDTQYF. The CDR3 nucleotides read TGTGCCAGCAGTTACGGTGGCGGGGTCTACACAGATACGCAGTATTTT.

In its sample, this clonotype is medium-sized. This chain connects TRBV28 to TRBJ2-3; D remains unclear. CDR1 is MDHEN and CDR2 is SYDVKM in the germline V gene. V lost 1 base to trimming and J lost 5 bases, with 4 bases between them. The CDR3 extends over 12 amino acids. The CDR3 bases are TGTGCCAGCAGTTTATTTGGAGATACGCAGTATTTT. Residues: CASSLFGDTQYF.

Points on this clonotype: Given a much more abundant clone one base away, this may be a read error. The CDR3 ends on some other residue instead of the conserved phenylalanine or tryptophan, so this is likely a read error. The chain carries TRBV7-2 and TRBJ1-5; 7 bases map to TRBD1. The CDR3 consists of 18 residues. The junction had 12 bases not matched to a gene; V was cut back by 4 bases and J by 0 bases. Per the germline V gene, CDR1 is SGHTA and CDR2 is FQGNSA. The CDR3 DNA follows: TGTGCCAGCAGCTATTTCGCGACAGGGAGCTATAGCAATCAGCCCCAGCATATT. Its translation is CASSYFATGSYSNQPQHI.

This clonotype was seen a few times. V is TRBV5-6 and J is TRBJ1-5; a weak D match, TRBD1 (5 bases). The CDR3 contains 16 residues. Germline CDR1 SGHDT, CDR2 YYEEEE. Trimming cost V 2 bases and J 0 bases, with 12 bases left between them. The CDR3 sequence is CASSLVTGDSNQPQHF. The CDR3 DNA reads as TGTGCCAGCAGCTTAGTTACGGGGGATAGCAATCAGCCCCAGCATTTT.

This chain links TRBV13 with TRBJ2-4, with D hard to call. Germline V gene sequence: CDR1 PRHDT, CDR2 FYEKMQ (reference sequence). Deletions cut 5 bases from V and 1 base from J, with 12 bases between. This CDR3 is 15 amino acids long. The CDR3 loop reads CASSTDEEAKNIQYF. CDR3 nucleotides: TGTGCCAGCAGCACCGACGAGGAGGCCAAAAACATTCAGTACTTC.

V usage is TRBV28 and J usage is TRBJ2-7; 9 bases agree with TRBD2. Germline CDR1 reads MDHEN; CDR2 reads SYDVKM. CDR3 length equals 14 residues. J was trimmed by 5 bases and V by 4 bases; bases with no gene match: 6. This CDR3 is CASSSRGRGDEQYF. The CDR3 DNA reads TGTGCCAGCAGTTCCCGCGGGAGGGGGGACGAGCAGTACTTC.

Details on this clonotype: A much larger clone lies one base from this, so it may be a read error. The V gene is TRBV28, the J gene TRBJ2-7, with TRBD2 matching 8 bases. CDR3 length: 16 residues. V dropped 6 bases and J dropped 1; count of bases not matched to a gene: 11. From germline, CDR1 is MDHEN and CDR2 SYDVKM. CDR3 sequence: CASSRPTSGLSYEQYF. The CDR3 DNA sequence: TGTGCCAGCAGCCGTCCCACTAGCGGCCTATCCTACGAGCAGTACTTC.

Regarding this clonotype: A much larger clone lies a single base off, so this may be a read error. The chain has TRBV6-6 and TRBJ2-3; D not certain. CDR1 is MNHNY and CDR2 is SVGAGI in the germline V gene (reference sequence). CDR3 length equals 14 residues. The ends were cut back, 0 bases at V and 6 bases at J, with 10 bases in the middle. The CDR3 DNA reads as TGTGCCAGCAGTTACTCCTCCCAGGAGGATACGCAGTATTTT. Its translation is CASSYSSQEDTQYF.

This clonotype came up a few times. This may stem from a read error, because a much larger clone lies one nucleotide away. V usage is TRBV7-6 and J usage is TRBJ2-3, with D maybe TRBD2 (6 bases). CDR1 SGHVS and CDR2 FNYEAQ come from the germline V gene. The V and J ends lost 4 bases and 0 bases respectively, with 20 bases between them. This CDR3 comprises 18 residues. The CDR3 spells CASSWTLAEGRSTDTQYF. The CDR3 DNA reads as TGTGCCAGCAGCTGGACCTTAGCGGAGGGGCGTAGCACAGATACGCAGTATTTT.

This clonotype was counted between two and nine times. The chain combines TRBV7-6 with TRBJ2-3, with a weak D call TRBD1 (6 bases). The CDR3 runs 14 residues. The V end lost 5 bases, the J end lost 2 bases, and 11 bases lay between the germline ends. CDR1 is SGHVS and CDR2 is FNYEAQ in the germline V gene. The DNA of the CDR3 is TGTGCCAGCAGCCCAGGGGCACTCACAGATACGCAGTATTTT. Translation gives CASSPGALTDTQYF.

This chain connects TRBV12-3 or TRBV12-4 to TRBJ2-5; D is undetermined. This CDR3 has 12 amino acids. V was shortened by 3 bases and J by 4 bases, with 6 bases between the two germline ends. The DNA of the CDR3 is TGTGCCAGCAGTTTCGTTGCAGAGACCCAGTACTTC. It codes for CASSFVAETQYF.

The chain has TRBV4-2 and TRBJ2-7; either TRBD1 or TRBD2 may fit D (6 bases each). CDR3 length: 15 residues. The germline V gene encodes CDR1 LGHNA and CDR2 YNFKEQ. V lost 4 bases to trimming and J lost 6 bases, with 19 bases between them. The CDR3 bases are TGTGCCAGCAGCCCAAGGGCAGGTCCGGGGGCCGAGCAGTACTTC. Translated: CASSPRAGPGAEQYF.

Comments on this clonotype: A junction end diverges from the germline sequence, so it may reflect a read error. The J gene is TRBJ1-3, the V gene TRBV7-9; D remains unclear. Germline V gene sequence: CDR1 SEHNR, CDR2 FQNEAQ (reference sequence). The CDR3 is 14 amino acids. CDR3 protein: CASREGRSGNTIHF. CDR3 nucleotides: TGTGCCAGCAGGGAAGGTCGCTCTGGAAACACCATACATTTT.

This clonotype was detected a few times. CDR3 bases: TGTGCCAGCAGTGGGACAGGGGGCGGCCGCCTCAATTCACCCCTCCACTTT. It is translated as CASSGTGGGRLNSPLHF. V and J are TRBV7-9 and TRBJ1-6, with 12 bases aligning to TRBD1. This CDR3 has 17 residues. Germline CDR1 SEHNR, CDR2 FQNEAQ (reference sequence). V lost 6 bases to trimming and J lost 7 bases; unmatched junction nucleotides: 10.

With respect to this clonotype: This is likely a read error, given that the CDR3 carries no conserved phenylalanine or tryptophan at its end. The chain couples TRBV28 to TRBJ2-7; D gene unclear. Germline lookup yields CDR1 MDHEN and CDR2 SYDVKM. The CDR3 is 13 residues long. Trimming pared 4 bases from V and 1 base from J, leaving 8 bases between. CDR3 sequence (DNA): TGTGCCAGCAGTTCCCCCCAATCCTACGAGCAGTACTCC. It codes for CASSSPQSYEQYS.

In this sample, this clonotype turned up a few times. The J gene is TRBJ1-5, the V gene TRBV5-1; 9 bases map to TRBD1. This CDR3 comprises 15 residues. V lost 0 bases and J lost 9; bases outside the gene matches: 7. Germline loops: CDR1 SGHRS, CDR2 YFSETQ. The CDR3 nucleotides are TGCGCCAGCAGCTTGGAAACAGGGGGCTTGTGGCCCCAGCATTTT. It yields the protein CASSLETGGLWPQHF. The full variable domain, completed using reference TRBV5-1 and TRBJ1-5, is KAGVTQTPRYLIKTRGQQVTLSCSPISGHRSVSWYQQTPGQGLQFLFEYFSETQRNKGNFPGRFSGRQFSNSRSEMNVSTLELGDSALYLCASSLETGGLWPQHFGDGTRLSIL.

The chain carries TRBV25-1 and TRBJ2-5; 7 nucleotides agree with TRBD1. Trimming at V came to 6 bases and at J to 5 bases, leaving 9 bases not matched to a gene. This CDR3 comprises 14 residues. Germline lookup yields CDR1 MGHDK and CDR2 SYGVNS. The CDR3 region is CASRTGVPGETQYF. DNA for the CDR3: TGTGCCAGCAGAACAGGGGTTCCAGGGGAGACCCAGTACTTC.

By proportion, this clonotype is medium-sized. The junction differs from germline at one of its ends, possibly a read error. The DNA for the CDR3 is TGTGCCAGCTCACCCGTGGCTAGCACTGATACGCAGTATTTT. This translates into CASSPVASTDTQYF. The V and J genes are TRBV18 and TRBJ2-3; a weak D match, TRBD2 (5 bases). In germline, CDR1 is KGHSH, CDR2 LQKENI. This CDR3 comprises 14 residues.

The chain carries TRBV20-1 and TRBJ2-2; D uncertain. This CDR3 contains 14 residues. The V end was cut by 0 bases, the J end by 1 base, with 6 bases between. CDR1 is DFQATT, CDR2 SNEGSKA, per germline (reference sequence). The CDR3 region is CSARDLENTGELFF. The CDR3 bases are TGCAGTGCTAGAGATCTCGAGAACACCGGGGAGCTGTTTTTT.

The CDR3 DNA reads TGTGCCAGCAGTTTAAACAGTCTTCTGGAGTTCTTC. Its translation is CASSLNSLLEFF. This chain links TRBV12-3 or TRBV12-4 with TRBJ2-1; D unresolved. The CDR3 loop spans 12 amino acids. V was shortened by 2 bases and J by 14 bases, with 13 bases between the two germline ends.

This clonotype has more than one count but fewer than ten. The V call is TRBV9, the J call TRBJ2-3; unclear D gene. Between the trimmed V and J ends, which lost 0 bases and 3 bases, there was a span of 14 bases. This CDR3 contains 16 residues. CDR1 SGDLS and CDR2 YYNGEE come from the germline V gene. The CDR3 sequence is CASSVEGLSITDTQYF. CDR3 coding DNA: TGTGCCAGCAGCGTAGAAGGCCTAAGTATTACAGATACGCAGTATTTT.

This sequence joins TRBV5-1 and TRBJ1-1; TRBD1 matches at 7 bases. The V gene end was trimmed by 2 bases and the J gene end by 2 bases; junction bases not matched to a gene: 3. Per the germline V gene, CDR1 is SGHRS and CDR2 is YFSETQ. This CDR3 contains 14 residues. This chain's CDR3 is CASSFYRGNTEAFF. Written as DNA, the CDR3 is TGCGCCAGCAGCTTCTACAGGGGAAACACTGAAGCTTTCTTT.

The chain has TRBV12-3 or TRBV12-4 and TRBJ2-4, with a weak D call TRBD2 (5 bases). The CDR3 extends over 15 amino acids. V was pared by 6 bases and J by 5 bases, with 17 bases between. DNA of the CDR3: TGTGCCAGCAGCTTACCTGACAAGAGGGAAAACATTCAGTACTTC. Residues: CASSLPDKRENIQYF.

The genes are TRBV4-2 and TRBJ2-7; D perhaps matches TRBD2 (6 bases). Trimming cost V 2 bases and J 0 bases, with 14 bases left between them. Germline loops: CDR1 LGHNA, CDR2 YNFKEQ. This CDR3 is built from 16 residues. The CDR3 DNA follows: TGTGCCAGCAGCCAACTTTTTAGCGGAAGCTCCTACGAGCAGTACTTC. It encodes CASSQLFSGSSYEQYF.

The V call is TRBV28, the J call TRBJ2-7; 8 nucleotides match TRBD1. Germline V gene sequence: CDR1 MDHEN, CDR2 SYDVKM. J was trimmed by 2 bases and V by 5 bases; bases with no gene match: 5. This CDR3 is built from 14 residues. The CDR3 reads CASSTGQGPYEQYV. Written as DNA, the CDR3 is TGTGCCAGCAGTACTGGACAGGGACCCTACGAGCAGTACGTC.

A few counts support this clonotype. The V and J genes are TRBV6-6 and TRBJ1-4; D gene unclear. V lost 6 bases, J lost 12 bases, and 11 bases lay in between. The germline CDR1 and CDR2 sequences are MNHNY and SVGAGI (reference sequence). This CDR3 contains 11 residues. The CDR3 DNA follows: TGTGCCAGCAGCCCGGGTTCGGAACTGTTTTTT. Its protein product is CASSPGSELFF.

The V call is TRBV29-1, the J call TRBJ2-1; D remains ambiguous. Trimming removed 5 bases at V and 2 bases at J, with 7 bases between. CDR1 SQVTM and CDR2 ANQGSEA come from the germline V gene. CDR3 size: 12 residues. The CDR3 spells CSVHGAYNEQFF. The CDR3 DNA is TGCAGCGTTCATGGGGCCTACAATGAGCAGTTCTTC.

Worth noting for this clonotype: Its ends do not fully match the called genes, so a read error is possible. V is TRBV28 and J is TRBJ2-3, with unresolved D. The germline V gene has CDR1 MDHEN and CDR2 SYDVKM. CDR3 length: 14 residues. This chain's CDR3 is CASSLLPGTDTRYF. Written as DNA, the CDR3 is TGTGCCAGCAGTTTATTGCCAGGCACAGATACGCGGTACTTT.

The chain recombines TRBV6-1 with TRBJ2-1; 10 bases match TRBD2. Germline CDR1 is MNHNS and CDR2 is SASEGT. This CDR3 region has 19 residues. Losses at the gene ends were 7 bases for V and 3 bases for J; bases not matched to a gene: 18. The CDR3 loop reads CASNAPDRTSGILYNEQFF. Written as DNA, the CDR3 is TGTGCCAGCAACGCTCCGGACAGAACTAGCGGGATCCTCTACAATGAGCAGTTCTTC.

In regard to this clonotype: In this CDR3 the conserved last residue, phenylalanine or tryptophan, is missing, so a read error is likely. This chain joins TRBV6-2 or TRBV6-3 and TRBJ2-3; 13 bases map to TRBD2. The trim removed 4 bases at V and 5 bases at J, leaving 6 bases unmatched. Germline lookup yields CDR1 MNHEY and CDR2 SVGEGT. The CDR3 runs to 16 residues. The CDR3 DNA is TGTGCCAGCAGTTCGGGACTAGCGGGACTGTTAGATACGCAGTATTCT. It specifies CASSSGLAGLLDTQYS.